The 14 T cell receptor beta chains below were found in one sample sequenced in a study of shared clonotypes between healthy human individuals. Here immunoSEQ multiplex PCR was the method, and the copy in TCRdb shows in-frame clones only, minus some. There are more than 1,200,000 clones in the sample; 98% to 99% occur only once, and approximately 0.38% lies in the top ten. Sequenced input: naive CD4+ T cells sorted from blood. Subset meaning: CD45RA+ positively selected. The receptors were sampled from a man younger than 40 in good health.

This clone was seen a handful of times. The J gene is TRBJ2-7, the V gene TRBV5-1; 11 nucleotides line up with TRBD2. The CDR3 extends over 18 amino acids. The germline CDR1 and CDR2 sequences are SGHRS and YFSETQ. V gave up 0 bases and J gave up 0 bases; unmatched junction bases: 8. The chain's CDR3 is CASSLETSGARSSYEQYF. The CDR3 DNA reads TGCGCCAGCAGCTTGGAGACTAGCGGGGCCCGAAGCTCCTACGAGCAGTACTTC.

CDR3 amino acids: CASSLQGETQYF. The CDR3 DNA is TGTGCCAGCAGTTTACAGGGGGAGACCCAGTACTTC. The V gene is TRBV6-1, the J gene TRBJ2-5; 7 nucleotides align to TRBD1. Losses at the gene ends were 5 bases for V and 5 bases for J; bases not matched to a gene: 2. Germline CDR1 is MNHNS and CDR2 is SASEGT. This CDR3 comprises 12 residues.

The V gene is TRBV7-2, the J gene TRBJ2-3; D call uncertain. The V gene lost 4 bases and the J gene lost 0 bases, with 8 bases spanning the gap. Germline-derived CDR1 and CDR2 are SGHTA and FQGNSA. This CDR3 spans 14 amino acids. DNA of the CDR3: TGTGCCAGCAGCTCGTTTGCTAGCACAGATACGCAGTATTTT. It yields the protein CASSSFASTDTQYF. The full variable domain, completed using reference TRBV7-2 and TRBJ2-3, is GAGVSQSPSNKVTEKGKDVELRCDPISGHTALYWYRQSLGQGLEFLIYFQGNSAPDKSGLPSDRFSAERTGGSVSTLTIQRTQQEDSAVYLCASSSFASTDTQYFGPGTRLTVL.

This clone was counted a single time. V is TRBV27 and J is TRBJ2-7, with 16 bases fitting TRBD2. CDR3 size: 20 residues. Trimming took 3 bases from V and 1 from J; bases not matched to a gene: 12. Germline CDR1 reads MNHEY; CDR2 reads SMNVEV (reference sequence). The CDR3 DNA sequence: TGTGCCAGCAGTTTCCCGGGACTAGCGGGAGGGACGATTTGGTCCTACGAGCAGTACTTC. Encoded protein: CASSFPGLAGGTIWSYEQYF.

CDR3 sequence (DNA): TGTGCCAGCAGCCGAATGTTGCCAGGGGGGCCTTACAATGAGCAGTTCTTC. Its protein product is CASSRMLPGGPYNEQFF. V and J are TRBV14 and TRBJ2-1; possibly TRBD1 for D (7 bases). The V end lost 4 bases, the J end lost 4 bases, and 20 bases lay between the germline ends. Looked up from germline, CDR1 is SGHDN and CDR2 is FVKESK. This CDR3 has 17 amino acids.

V and J are TRBV18 and TRBJ2-1, with D tentatively TRBD2 (6 bases). The V gene lost 3 bases and the J gene lost 1 base, with 10 bases spanning the gap. CDR1 is KGHSH and CDR2 is LQKENI in the germline V gene. This CDR3 is 15 amino acids long. DNA for the CDR3: TGTGCCAGCTCACCGGGCGGGGTTTCCTACAATGAGCAGTTCTTC. Residues: CASSPGGVSYNEQFF.

The V call is TRBV7-9, the J call TRBJ1-4; TRBD1 might be the D (5 bases). The V gene's germline CDR1 is SEHNR and CDR2 FQNEAQ (reference sequence). This CDR3 spans 15 amino acids. Trimming pared 7 bases from V and 2 bases from J, leaving 14 bases between. CDR3: CASTPWGGTNEKLFF. Here the CDR3 DNA reads TGTGCCAGCACCCCTTGGGGGGGGACTAATGAAAAACTGTTTTTT.

The chain carries TRBV2 and TRBJ2-3; D is possibly TRBD2 (5 bases). The germline V gene encodes CDR1 SNHLY and CDR2 FYNNEI. This CDR3 region has 16 residues. V shed 7 bases and J shed 4 bases, with 21 bases lying between them. The CDR3 region is CASNRRAGALADTQYF. CDR3 DNA: TGTGCCAGCAATCGTCGGGCGGGCGCGCTGGCAGATACGCAGTATTTT.

This chain joins TRBV5-4 and TRBJ2-5, with 7 bases lining up with TRBD1. The CDR3 contains 17 residues. The V gene's germline CDR1 is SGHNT and CDR2 YYREEE (reference sequence). Trimming at V came to 3 bases and at J to 1 base, leaving 12 bases not matched to a gene. This chain's CDR3 is CASSWGHHRGSQETQYF. In DNA, the CDR3 is TGTGCCAGCAGCTGGGGGCACCACAGGGGATCCCAAGAGACCCAGTACTTC. Full variable domain (missing parts from reference TRBV5-4 and TRBJ2-5): ETGVTQSPTHLIKTRGQQVTLRCSSQSGHNTVSWYQQALGQGPQFIFQYYREEENGRGNFPPRFSGLQFPNYSSELNVNALELDDSALYLCASSWGHHRGSQETQYFGPGTRLLVL.

This chain joins TRBV6-6 and TRBJ1-5, with a tentative D call TRBD1 (6 bases). Germline lookup yields CDR1 MNHNY and CDR2 SVGAGI (reference sequence). Between the trimmed V and J ends, which lost 3 bases and 9 bases, there was a span of 15 bases. The CDR3 length is 14 residues. The CDR3 spells CASSYRDRGVPQHF. Here the CDR3 DNA reads TGTGCCAGCAGTTATAGGGATAGGGGGGTGCCCCAGCATTTT.

The rearrangement uses TRBV29-1 and TRBJ2-5; TRBD1 matches 12 bases. Germline CDR1 SQVTM, CDR2 ANQGSEA. V gave up 6 bases and J gave up 5 bases; unmatched junction bases: 7. The CDR3 is 14 amino acids. The CDR3 reads CSVRDRGRLETQYF. As DNA, the CDR3 is TGCAGCGTCCGGGACAGGGGGCGTTTGGAGACCCAGTACTTC.

This chain links TRBV7-9 with TRBJ2-5; a possible D gene is TRBD1 (6 bases). The CDR3 runs to 12 residues. V was pared by 8 bases and J by 4 bases, with 11 bases between. Germline V gene data show CDR1 as SEHNR and CDR2 as FQNEAQ (reference sequence). The CDR3 region has the DNA TGTGCCAGCTGCCAGGGGAGAGAGACCCAGTACTTC. This encodes CASCQGRETQYF.

The J gene is TRBJ2-1, the V gene TRBV5-1; TRBD2 matches 8 bases. Per the germline V gene, CDR1 is SGHRS and CDR2 is YFSETQ. V gave up 0 bases and J gave up 8 bases; unmatched junction bases: 7. The CDR3 has 15 amino acids. The CDR3 protein is CASSLVVREEDEQFF. CDR3 sequence (DNA): TGCGCCAGCAGCTTGGTGGTGCGGGAGGAGGATGAGCAGTTCTTC.

This chain connects TRBV2 to TRBJ2-5, with D tentatively TRBD2 (5 bases). Germline V lookup: CDR1 SNHLY, CDR2 FYNNEI. Trimming left V 0 bases short and J 10 bases short, with 6 bases between. This CDR3 comprises 11 residues. CDR3: CASSEAEVQYF. Here the CDR3 DNA reads TGTGCCAGCAGTGAAGCGGAGGTCCAGTACTTC.